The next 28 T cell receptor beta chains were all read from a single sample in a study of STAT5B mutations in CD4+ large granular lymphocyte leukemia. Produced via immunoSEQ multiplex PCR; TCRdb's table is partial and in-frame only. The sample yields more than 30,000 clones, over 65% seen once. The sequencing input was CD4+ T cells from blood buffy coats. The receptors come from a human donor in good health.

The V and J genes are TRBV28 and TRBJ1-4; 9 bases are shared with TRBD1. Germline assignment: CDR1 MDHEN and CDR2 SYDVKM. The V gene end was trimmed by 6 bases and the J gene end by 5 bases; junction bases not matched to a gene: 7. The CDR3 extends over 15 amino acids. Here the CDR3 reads CASRSPTGGNEKLFF. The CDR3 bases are TGTGCCAGCAGGTCACCGACAGGGGGGAATGAAAAACTGTTTTTT.

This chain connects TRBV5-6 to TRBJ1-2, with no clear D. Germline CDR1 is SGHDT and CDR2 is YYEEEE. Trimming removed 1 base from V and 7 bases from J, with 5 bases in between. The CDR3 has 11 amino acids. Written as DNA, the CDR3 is TGTGCCAGCAGCTTGAATAGTGGCTACACCTTC. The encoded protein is CASSLNSGYTF.

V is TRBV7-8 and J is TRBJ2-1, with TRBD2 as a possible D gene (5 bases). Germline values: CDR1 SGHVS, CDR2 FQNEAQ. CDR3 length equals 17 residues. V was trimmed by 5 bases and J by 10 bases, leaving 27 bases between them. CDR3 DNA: TGTGCCAGCAGCCTCCTGGAGTTTTCGCGCACGGGATTGGAGCAGTTCTTC. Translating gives CASSLLEFSRTGLEQFF. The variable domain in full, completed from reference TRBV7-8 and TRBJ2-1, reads GAGVSQSPRYKVAKRGQDVALRCDPISGHVSLFWYQQALGQGPEFLTYFQNEAQLDKSGLPSDRFFAERPEGSVSTLKIQRTQQEDSAVYLCASSLLEFSRTGLEQFFGPGTRLTVL.

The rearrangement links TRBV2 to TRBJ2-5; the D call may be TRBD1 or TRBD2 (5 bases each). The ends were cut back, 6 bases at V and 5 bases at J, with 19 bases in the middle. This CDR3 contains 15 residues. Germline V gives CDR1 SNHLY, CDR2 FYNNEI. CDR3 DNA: TGTGCCAGCAGCCCCACCACAGGATGGGGGGAGACCCAGTACTTC. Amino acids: CASSPTTGWGETQYF.

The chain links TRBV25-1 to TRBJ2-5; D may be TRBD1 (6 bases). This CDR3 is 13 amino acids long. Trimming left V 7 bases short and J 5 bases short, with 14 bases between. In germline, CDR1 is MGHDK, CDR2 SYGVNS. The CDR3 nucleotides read TGTGCCAGCACCCCGACAGGAAGGGAGACCCAGTACTTC. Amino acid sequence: CASTPTGRETQYF.

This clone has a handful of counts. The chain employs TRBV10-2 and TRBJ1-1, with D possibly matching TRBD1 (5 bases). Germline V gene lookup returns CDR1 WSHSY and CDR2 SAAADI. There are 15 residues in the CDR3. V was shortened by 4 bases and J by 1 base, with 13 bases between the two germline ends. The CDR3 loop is CASSVRGSGNTEAFF. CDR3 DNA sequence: TGCGCCAGCAGTGTTAGGGGCTCGGGGAACACTGAAGCTTTCTTT.

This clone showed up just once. This chain's CDR3 is CASSLERAGASDEQFF. The CDR3 coding sequence is TGTGCCAGCAGCTTAGAGCGGGCGGGGGCCTCGGATGAGCAGTTCTTC. The rearrangement joins TRBV7-6 to TRBJ2-1; the D gene is possibly TRBD2 (7 bases). Trimming removed 1 base at V and 8 bases at J, with 18 bases between. Germline values: CDR1 SGHVS, CDR2 FNYEAQ. CDR3 size: 16 residues.

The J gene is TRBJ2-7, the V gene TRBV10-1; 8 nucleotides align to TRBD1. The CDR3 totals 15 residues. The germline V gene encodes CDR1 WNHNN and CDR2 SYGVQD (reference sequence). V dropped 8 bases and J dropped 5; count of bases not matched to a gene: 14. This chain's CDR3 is CASGGGQGSLHEQYF. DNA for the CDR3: TGCGCCAGCGGGGGAGGACAGGGATCTCTCCACGAGCAGTACTTC.

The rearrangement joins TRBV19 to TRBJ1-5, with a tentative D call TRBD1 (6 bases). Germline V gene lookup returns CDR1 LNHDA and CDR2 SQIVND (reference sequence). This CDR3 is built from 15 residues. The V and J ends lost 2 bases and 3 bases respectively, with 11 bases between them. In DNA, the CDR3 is TGTGCCAGTAGTATAAGACAGGAGAACAATCAGCCCCAGCATTTT. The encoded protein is CASSIRQENNQPQHF.

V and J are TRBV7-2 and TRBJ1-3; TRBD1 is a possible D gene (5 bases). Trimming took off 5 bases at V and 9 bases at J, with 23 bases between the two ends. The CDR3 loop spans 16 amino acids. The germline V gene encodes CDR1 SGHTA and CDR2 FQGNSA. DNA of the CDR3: TGTGCCAGCAGCCTGACCTCCGGGACGGTGGTGAGCACCATATATTTT. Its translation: CASSLTSGTVVSTIYF. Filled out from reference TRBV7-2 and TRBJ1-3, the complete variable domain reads GAGVSQSPSNKVTEKGKDVELRCDPISGHTALYWYRQSLGQGLEFLIYFQGNSAPDKSGLPSDRFSAERTGGSVSTLTIQRTQQEDSAVYLCASSLTSGTVVSTIYFGEGSWLTVV.

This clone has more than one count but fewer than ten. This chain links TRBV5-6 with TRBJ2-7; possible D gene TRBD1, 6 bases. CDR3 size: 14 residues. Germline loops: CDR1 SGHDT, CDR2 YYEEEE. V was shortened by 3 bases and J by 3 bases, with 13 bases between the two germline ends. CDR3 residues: CASSWTADSYEQYF. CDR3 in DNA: TGTGCCAGCAGCTGGACGGCGGACAGCTACGAGCAGTACTTC.

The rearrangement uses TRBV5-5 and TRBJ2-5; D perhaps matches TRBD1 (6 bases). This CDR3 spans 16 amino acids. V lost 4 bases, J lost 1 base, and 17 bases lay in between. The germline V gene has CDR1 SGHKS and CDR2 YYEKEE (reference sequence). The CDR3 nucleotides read TGTGCCAGCAGCCCGGTGGGACAAACACTCCAAGAGACCCAGTACTTC. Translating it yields CASSPVGQTLQETQYF.

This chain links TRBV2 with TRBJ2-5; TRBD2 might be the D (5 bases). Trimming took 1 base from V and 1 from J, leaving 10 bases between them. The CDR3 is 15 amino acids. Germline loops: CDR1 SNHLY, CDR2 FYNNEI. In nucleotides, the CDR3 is TGTGCCAGCAGTGAAGTTGGACTGACCCAAGAGACCCAGTACTTC. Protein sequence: CASSEVGLTQETQYF.

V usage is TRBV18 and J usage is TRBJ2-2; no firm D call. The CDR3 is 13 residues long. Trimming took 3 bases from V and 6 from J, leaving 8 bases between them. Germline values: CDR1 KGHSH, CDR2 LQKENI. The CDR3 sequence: CASSPSVAGELFF. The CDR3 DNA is TGTGCCAGCTCACCCTCAGTGGCCGGGGAGCTGTTTTTT.

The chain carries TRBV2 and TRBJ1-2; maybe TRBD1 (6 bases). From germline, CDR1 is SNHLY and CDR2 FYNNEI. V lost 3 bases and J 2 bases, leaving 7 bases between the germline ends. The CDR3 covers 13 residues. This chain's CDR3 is CASSEDRNYGYTF. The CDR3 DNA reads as TGTGCCAGCAGTGAGGACAGAAACTATGGCTACACCTTC. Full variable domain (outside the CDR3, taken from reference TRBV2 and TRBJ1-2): EPEVTQTPSHQVTQMGQEVILRCVPISNHLYFYWYRQILGQKVEFLVSFYNNEISEKSEIFDDQFSVERPDGSNFTLKIRSTKLEDSAMYFCASSEDRNYGYTFGSGTRLTVV.

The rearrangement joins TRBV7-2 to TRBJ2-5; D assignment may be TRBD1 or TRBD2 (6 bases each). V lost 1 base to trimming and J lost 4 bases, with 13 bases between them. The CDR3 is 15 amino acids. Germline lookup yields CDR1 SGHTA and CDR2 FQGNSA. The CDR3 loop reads CASSLDGGRAETQYF. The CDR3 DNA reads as TGTGCCAGCAGCTTAGACGGGGGCAGGGCAGAGACCCAGTACTTC.

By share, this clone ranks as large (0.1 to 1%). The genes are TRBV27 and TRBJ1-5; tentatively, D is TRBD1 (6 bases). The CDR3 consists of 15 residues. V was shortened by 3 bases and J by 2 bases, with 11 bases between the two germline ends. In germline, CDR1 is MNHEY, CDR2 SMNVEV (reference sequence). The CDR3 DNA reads TGTGCCAGCAGTTTCCGCAGGGGAGGCAATCAGCCCCAGCATTTT. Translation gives CASSFRRGGNQPQHF.

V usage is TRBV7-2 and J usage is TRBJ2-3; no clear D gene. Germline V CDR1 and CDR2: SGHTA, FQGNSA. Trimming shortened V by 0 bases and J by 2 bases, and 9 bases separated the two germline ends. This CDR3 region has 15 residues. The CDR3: CASSLALLPTDTQYF. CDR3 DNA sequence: TGTGCCAGCAGCTTAGCGCTGCTACCCACAGATACGCAGTATTTT.

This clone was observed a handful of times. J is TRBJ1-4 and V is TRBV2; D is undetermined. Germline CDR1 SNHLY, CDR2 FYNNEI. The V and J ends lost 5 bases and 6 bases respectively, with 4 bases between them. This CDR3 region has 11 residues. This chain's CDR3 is CASSPYEKLFF. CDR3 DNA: TGTGCCAGCAGTCCCTATGAAAAACTGTTTTTT. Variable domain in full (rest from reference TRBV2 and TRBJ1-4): EPEVTQTPSHQVTQMGQEVILRCVPISNHLYFYWYRQILGQKVEFLVSFYNNEISEKSEIFDDQFSVERPDGSNFTLKIRSTKLEDSAMYFCASSPYEKLFFGSGTQLSVL.

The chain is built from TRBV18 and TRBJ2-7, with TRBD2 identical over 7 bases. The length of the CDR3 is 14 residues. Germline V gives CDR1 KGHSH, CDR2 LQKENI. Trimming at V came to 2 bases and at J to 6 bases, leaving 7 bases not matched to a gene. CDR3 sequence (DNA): TGTGCCAGCTCACCAGGGGGGGGGACCGGCGAGCAGTACTTC. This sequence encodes CASSPGGGTGEQYF.

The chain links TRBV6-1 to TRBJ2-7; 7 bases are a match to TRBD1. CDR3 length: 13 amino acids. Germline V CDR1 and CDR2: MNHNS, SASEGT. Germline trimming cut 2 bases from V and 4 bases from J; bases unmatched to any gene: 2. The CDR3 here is CASSERGQYEQYF. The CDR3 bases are TGTGCCAGCAGTGAAAGGGGGCAGTACGAGCAGTACTTC.

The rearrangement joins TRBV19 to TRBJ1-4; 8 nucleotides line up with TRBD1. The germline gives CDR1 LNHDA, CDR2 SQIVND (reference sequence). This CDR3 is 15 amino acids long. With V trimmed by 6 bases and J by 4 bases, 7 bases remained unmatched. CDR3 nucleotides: TGTGCCAGTAGATGGGCCGGACAGGGTAATGAAAAACTGTTTTTT. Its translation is CASRWAGQGNEKLFF. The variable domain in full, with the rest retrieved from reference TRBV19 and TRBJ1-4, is DGGITQSPKYLFRKEGQNVTLSCEQNLNHDAMYWYRQDPGQGLRLIYYSQIVNDFQKGDIAEGYSVSREKKESFPLTVTSAQKNPTAFYLCASRWAGQGNEKLFFGSGTQLSVL.

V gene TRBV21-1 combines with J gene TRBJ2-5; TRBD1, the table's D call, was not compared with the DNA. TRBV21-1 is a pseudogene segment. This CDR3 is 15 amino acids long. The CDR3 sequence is CASSMPQNRLETQYF. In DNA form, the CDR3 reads TGTGCCAGCAGCATGCCACAGAATCGTTTAGAGACCCAGTACTTC.

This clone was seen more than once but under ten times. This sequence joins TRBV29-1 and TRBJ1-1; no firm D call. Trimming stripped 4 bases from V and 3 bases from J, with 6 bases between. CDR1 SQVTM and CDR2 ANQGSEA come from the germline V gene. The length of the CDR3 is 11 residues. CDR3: CSVGVDTEAFF. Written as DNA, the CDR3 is TGCAGCGTTGGAGTGGACACTGAAGCTTTCTTT.

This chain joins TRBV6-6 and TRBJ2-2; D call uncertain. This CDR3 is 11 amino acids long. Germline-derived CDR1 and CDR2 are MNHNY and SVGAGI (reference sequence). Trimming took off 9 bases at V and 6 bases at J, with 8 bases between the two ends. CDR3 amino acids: CASHRAGELFF. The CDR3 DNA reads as TGTGCCAGTCATCGGGCCGGGGAGCTGTTTTTT.

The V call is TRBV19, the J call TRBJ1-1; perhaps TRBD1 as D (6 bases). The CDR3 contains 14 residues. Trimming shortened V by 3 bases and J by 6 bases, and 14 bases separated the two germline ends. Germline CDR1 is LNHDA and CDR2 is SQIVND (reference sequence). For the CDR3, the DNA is TGTGCCAGTAGTATTCAGGGGTCTTTCGCTGAAGCTTTCTTT. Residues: CASSIQGSFAEAFF.

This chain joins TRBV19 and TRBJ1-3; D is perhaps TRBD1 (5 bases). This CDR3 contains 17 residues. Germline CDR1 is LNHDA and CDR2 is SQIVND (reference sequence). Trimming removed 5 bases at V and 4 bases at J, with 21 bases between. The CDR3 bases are TGTGCCAGTAGTGGTCCTGTGAACGGGGCTGGAGGAAACACCATATATTTT. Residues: CASSGPVNGAGGNTIYF.

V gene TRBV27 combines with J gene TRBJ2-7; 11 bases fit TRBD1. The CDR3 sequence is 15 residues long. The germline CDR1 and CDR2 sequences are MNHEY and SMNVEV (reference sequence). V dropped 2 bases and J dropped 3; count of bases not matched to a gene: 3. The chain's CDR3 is CASSLRTGGSYEQYF. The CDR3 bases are TGTGCCAGCAGTTTACGGACAGGGGGCAGCTACGAGCAGTACTTC.